Below, one T cell receptor (beta chain) is given with its context. What it recognizes is unknown. This entry belongs to a study of shared clonotypes between healthy human individuals. Each subset's genomic DNA was split evenly across several immunoSEQ plates. TCRdb's copy holds only in-frame clones and misses some; the assay was immunoSEQ multiplex PCR. The sample lists a few million clones, approximately 95% seen once, with under 0.45% in the top ten. Points from the study as a whole: Sequencing of the sorted subsets was shown by rarefaction to be incomplete despite large depth.

Trimming left V 6 bases short and J 9 bases short, with 15 bases between. There are 13 residues in the CDR3. The germline CDR1 and CDR2 sequences are MNHNS and SASEGT. Sequences were obtained from naive CD4+ T cells from PBMCs. Stated subset: CD45RA+ positively selected. This TCR was sampled from a man aged 18 to 30 in good health. Some clones in this sample may be carry-over from other donors' samples. V is TRBV6-1 and J is TRBJ2-1, with D tentatively TRBD1 (6 bases). The CDR3 DNA sequence: TGTGCCAGCAGCGGGACATGGAATGGTGAGCAGTTCTTC. This codes for CASSGTWNGEQFF.